This T cell receptor beta chain was observed in a study of T-cell reconstitution after alpha-beta-depleted transplantation in children. V trimming: 5 bases; J trimming: 6 bases; junction bases outside the gene matches: 3. This CDR3 is 13 amino acids long. CDR1 and CDR2 from the germline V gene are DFQATT and SNEGSKA (reference sequence). It was with unique molecular identifiers that the TCRbeta library was prepared. From the PCR reads, TCRdb called clonotypes with MiXCR, one entry per CDR3 protein. The sample yields 300,000 to 400,000 distinct CDR3 sequences, 13% seen once. In this sample, this clonotype turned up a few times.

This clonotype was sampled from a human donor who donated a stem cell graft to a child with Fanconi anemia. This chain links TRBV20-1 with TRBJ2-2; TRBD2 aligns across 10 bases. This specimen was PBMCs, taken from the stem cell graft. The CDR3 loop is CSALGTSAGELFF. In DNA form, the CDR3 reads TGCAGTGCTCTCGGGACTAGCGCCGGGGAGCTGTTTTTT.